The subject of this entry is one T cell receptor beta chain. This sample stems from a study of coeliac disease. Using immunoSEQ multiplex PCR, the repertoire was profiled, and TCRdb retains in-frame clones only, with some absent. The sample lists around 3,900 clones; roughly 60% were seen once. This CDR3 is built from 15 residues. V lost 2 bases and J lost 6, with 17 bases in between. Germline V gene data show CDR1 as SGHDN and CDR2 as FVKESK. Each fraction contributed one roughly 500,000-cell aliquot for sequencing. The receptor comes from a woman aged 25 to 39 without celiac disease. The rearrangement uses TRBV14 and TRBJ2-7, with D maybe TRBD1 (5 bases). The sample consisted of lymphocytes from the gut lamina propria. CDR3: CASSQHDSPIVEQYF. The CDR3 coding sequence is TGTGCCAGCAGCCAACATGACAGCCCCATAGTCGAGCAGTACTTC.